This T cell receptor (beta chain) was recorded in a study of T cell repertoires in cytomegalovirus infection. In the study overall: Well-studied HLA-B-restricted CMV epitopes were used in the study alongside recently identified HLA-C-restricted ones.

Trimming took 5 bases from V and 5 from J; bases not matched to a gene: 7. Looked up from germline, CDR1 is MDHEN and CDR2 is SYDVKM. CDR3 size: 15 residues. Notes on the study in general: HLA-C-restricted CMV-specific TCR beta clonotypes prevailed in the ex vivo response.

As to this clonotype: Its antigen is unidentified.

TCRdb recomputed calls from the reads with MiXCR, one row per CDR3 protein. Of approximately 500,000 distinct CDR3 sequences in the sample, around 30% are singletons; the top ten hold about 17%. The rearrangement links TRBV28 to TRBJ1-5, with 9 bases lining up with TRBD1. The sequencing used cultured PBMCs, collected from culture after CMV antigen stimulation. The receptor was derived from a human donor in good health (CMV status not recorded). Some clones in this sample may be carry-over from other donors' samples. In DNA form, the CDR3 reads TGTGCCAGCAGTCCTGGACAGGGGATTGATCAGCCCCAGCATTTT. Amino acid sequence: CASSPGQGIDQPQHF.